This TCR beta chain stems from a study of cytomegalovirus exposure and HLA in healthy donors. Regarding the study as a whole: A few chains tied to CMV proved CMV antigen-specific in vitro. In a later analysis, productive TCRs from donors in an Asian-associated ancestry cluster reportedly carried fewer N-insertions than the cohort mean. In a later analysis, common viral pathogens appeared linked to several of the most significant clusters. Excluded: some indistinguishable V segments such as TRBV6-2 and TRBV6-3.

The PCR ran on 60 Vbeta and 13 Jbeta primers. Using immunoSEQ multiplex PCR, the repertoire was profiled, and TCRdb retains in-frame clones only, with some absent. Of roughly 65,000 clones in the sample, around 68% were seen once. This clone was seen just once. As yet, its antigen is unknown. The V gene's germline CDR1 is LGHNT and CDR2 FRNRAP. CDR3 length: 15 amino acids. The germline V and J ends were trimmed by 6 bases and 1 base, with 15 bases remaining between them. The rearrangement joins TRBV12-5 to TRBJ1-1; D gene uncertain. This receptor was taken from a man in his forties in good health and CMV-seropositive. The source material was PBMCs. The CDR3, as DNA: TGTGCTAGTGGCACCGGACTAGCGGGGAACACTGAAGCTTTCTTT. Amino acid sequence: CASGTGLAGNTEAFF. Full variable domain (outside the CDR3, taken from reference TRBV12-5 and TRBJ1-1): DARVTQTPRHKVTEMGQEVTMRCQPILGHNTVFWYRQTMMQGLELLAYFRNRAPLDDSGMPKDRFSAEMPDATLATLKIQPSEPRDSAVYFCASGTGLAGNTEAFFGQGTRLTVV.